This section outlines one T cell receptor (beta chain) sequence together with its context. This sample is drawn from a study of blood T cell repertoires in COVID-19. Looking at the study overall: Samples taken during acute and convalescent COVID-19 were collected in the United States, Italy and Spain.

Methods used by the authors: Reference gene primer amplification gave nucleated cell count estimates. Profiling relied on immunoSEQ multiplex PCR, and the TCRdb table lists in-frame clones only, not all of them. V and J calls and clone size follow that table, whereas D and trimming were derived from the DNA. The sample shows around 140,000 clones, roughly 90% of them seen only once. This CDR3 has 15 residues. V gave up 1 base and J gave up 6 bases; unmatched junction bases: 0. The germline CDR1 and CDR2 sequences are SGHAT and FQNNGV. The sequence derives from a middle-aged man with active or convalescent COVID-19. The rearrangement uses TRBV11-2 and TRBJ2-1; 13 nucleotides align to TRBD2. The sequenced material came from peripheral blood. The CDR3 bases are TGTGCCAGCAGCTTAGGGACTAGCGGGAGCAATGAGCAGTTCTTC. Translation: CASSLGTSGSNEQFF. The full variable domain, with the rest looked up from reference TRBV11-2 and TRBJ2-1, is EAGVAQSPRYKIIEKRQSVAFWCNPISGHATLYWYQQILGQGPKLLIQFQNNGVVDDSQLPKDRFSAERLKGVDSTLKIQPAKLEDSAVYLCASSLGTSGSNEQFFGPGTRLTVL.